What follows describes a single T cell receptor beta chain. The data are from a study of blood T cell repertoires in COVID-19. Study-level information: Specimens from acute and convalescent COVID-19 originated in the United States, Italy and Spain. In each case, the material was cDNA or gDNA derived from T cells, B-cell-depleted T cells, or PBMCs.

The CDR3 consists of 14 residues. Per germline, CDR1 SGHNT and CDR2 YENEEA. Trimming took 7 bases from V and 5 from J; bases not matched to a gene: 9. Source study methods: From reference gene primer amplification, estimates of nucleated cell counts were derived. Profiling relied on immunoSEQ multiplex PCR, and the TCRdb table lists in-frame clones only, not all of them. That table supplies the V and J calls and clone size; D and trimming were determined from the DNA. This table holds some 100,000 clones, about 92% found once. This receptor was obtained from a woman aged 55 to 70 with active COVID-19. Source material: peripheral blood. The chain combines TRBV11-3 with TRBJ2-5; 8 bases map to TRBD2. CDR3 sequence: CASTPAGGGETQYF. The CDR3 nucleotides are TGTGCCAGCACACCGGCTGGCGGGGGGGAGACCCAGTACTTC.